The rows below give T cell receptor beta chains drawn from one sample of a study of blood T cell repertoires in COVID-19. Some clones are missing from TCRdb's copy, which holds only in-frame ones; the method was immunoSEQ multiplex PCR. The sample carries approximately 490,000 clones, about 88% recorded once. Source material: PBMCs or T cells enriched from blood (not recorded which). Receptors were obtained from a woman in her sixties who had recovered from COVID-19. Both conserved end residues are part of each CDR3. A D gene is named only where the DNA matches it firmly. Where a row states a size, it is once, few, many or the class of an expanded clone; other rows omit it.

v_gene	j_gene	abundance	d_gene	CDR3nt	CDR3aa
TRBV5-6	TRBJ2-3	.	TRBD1	TGTGCCAGCAGCGACGGGACAGGGACCAATACGCAGTATTTT	CASSDGTGTNTQYF
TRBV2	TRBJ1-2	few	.	TGTGCCAGCAGTGTGGTTGACAGTCGCTACACCTTC	CASSVVDSRYTF
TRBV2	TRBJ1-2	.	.	TGTGCCAGCAGTCCCTACGGGAACCTGGGCTACACCTTC	CASSPYGNLGYTF
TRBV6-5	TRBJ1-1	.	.	TGTGCCAGCAGTTACGGTGGAAGGGGCACTGAAGCTTTCTTT	CASSYGGRGTEAFF
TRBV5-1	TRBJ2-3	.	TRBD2	TGCGCCAGCAGCGGGCCGGGACTAGTAACAGATACGCAGTATTTT	CASSGPGLVTDTQYF
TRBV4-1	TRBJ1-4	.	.	TGCGCCAGCAGCGGGAGCCACGAGGAAAAACTGTTTTTT	CASSGSHEEKLFF
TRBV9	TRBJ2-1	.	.	TGTGCCAGCAGCCCCTGGGGGGACTCCTACAATGAGCAGTTCTTC	CASSPWGDSYNEQFF
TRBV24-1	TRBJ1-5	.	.	TGTGCCACCAGTGGTTCCTCAGGGGTGAGCAATCAGCCCCAGCATTTT	CATSGSSGVSNQPQHF
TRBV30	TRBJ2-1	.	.	TGTGCCTGGGAGCATTTCGATGAGCAGTTCTTC	CAWEHFDEQFF
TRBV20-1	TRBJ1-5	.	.	TGCAGTGCTAGTAGGGGGGGAGGCAATCAGCCCCAGCATTTT	CSASRGGGNQPQHF
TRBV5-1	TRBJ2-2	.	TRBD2	TGCGCCAGCGGACTAGCGGGAGGGGCCGGGGAGCTGTTTTTT	CASGLAGGAGELFF
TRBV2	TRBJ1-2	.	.	TGTGCCAGCAGTGCCGGGGGAGTCAGCTATGGCTACACCTTC	CASSAGGVSYGYTF
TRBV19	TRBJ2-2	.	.	TGTGCCAGCTCCCGGGACTCAGCCCCCGGGGAGCTGTTTTTT	CASSRDSAPGELFF
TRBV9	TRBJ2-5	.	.	TGTGCCAGCAGCGCTCAGGGAGGCCAAGAGACCCAGTACTTC	CASSAQGGQETQYF
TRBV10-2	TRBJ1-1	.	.	TGCGCCAGCAGTGGCTCCAGGGCGGACACTGAAGCTTTCTTT	CASSGSRADTEAFF
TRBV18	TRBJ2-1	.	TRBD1	TGTGCCAGCTCAAGGGGACAGGGGGGTAGGCACAATGAGCAGTTCTTC	CASSRGQGGRHNEQFF
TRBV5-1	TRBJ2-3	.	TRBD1	TGCGCCAGCAGCACCTCCGGGACAGGAGGAGATACGCAGTATTTT	CASSTSGTGGDTQYF
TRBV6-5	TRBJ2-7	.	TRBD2	TGTGCCAGCAGAATGGGACTAGCGGGGGTTTACGAGCAGTACTTC	CASRMGLAGVYEQYF
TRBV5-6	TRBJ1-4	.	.	TGTGCCAGCAGGAGAGGTGGTGGTGGTGAAAAACTGTTTTTT	CASRRGGGGEKLFF
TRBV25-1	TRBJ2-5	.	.	TGTGCCAGCAGTCACGTCGGGACCCAGTACTTC	CASSHVGTQYF
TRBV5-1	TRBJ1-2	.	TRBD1	TGCGCCAGCAGCAGGACAGGGGAGGAGGGCTACACCTTC	CASSRTGEEGYTF
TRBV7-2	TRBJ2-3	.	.	TGTGCCAGCAGCTTAGTTTCCGGAGCCACAGATACGCAGTATTTT	CASSLVSGATDTQYF
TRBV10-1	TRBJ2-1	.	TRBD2	TGCGCCAGCAGTAGGACTAGCGGGGGGCTCACCTACAATGAGCAGTTCTTC	CASSRTSGGLTYNEQFF
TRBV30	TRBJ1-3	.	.	TGTGCCTGGAGTGGGCCTCACTCTGGAAACACCATATATTTT	CAWSGPHSGNTIYF
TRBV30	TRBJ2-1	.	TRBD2	TGTGCCTGGAGTGGAGATTATCGGGGGGGGCCGAGGTACAATGAGCAGTTCTTC	CAWSGDYRGGPRYNEQFF
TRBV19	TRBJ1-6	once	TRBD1	TGTGCCAGTAACCCGACAGGGGCCTATAATTCACCCCTCCACTTT	CASNPTGAYNSPLHF
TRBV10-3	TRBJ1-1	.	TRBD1	TGTGCCATCAGAGGGACAGGGATTAACACTGAAGCTTTCTTT	CAIRGTGINTEAFF
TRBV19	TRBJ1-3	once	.	TGTGCCAGTAGTTCTCGGGGAGGCATCAGCTCTGGAAACACCATATATTTT	CASSSRGGISSGNTIYF
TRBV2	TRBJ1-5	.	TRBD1	TGTGCCAGCAGCCCGACAGGGGGGAATCAGCCCCAGCATTTT	CASSPTGGNQPQHF
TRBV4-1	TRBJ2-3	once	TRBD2	TGCGCCAGCAGCCAAGGACTAGCGGGGGGCCCCACAGATACGCAGTATTTT	CASSQGLAGGPTDTQYF